The rows below give T cell receptor beta chains drawn from one sample of a study of T cell repertoires in cytomegalovirus infection. TCRdb analysed the reads with MiXCR anew, one entry per CDR3 protein. The data contain 200,000 or so distinct CDR3 sequences, 28% of them singletons. The specimen was PBMCs. The receptors derive from a human donor in good health (CMV status not recorded). Some clones in this sample may be carry-over from other donors' samples. Each CDR3 is given with its conserved first and last residue. D genes are given only for firm matches. Expanded clones are given a class, and other clones once, few, many or no size at all.

v_call	j_call	clone_size	d_call	cdr3_nt	cdr3_aa
TRBV12-5	TRBJ1-1	few	.	TGTGCTAGTGGTTTGGTACTTGCGAGAATCGGTGAAGCTTTCTTT	CASGLVLARIGEAFF
TRBV6-5	TRBJ2-2	few	TRBD1	TGTGCCAGCAGTTTCGGACAGGGAGAATACACCGGGGAGCTGTTTTTT	CASSFGQGEYTGELFF
TRBV7-3	TRBJ2-1	few	TRBD1	TGTGCCAGCAGCCCGACAGGGGCCAACAATGAGCAGTTCTTC	CASSPTGANNEQFF
TRBV11-1	TRBJ2-5	many	TRBD1	TGTGCCAGCAGCACCTCGGACAGGGGGCAAGAGACCCAGTACTTC	CASSTSDRGQETQYF
TRBV19	TRBJ1-5	few	.	TGTGCCAGTAGTATAATTGGAGAACTCGGCGCTCAGCCCCAGCATTTT	CASSIIGELGAQPQHF
TRBV20-1	TRBJ1-4	.	.	TGCAGTGCCCGCCCCCCAGGTGCCAATGAAGAGCTGTTTTTT	CSARPPGANEELFF
TRBV7-2	TRBJ2-7	few	TRBD2	TGTGCCAGCAGCTCGCCCACTAGCGGGGGGGCCCACGAGCAGTACTTC	CASSSPTSGGAHEQYF
TRBV7-2	TRBJ1-1	few	TRBD1	TGTGCCAGCAGCCCTGGGACAGTATTTTTTTCTGAAGCTTTCTTT	CASSPGTVFFSEAFF
TRBV7-2	TRBJ1-2	many	.	TGTGCCAGCAGCTTAGAAGGGGGGGACTATGGCTACACCTTC	CASSLEGGDYGYTF
TRBV19	TRBJ2-1	.	TRBD1	TGTGCCAGTAGCTTCCGGGACAGCATTGACAATGAGCAGTTCTTC	CASSFRDSIDNEQFF
TRBV7-3	TRBJ1-1	many	.	TGTGCCAGCAGCTTAACAGGAATGGGCGAAGCTTTCTTT	CASSLTGMGEAFF
TRBV20-1	TRBJ1-1	few	TRBD1	TGCAGTGCTAGTCAGGGACAGCTTGAAGCTTTCTTT	CSASQGQLEAFF
TRBV5-6	TRBJ1-1	.	.	TGTGCCAGCAGCCGCGGCGCCGACACTGAAGCTTTCTTT	CASSRGADTEAFF
TRBV10-3	TRBJ2-3	.	.	TGTGCCATCAGACGGGGGAGAGTGTTTACAGATACGCAGTATTTT	CAIRRGRVFTDTQYF
TRBV7-2	TRBJ1-5	many	TRBD1	TGTGCCAGCAGCCCCTCCCCCCCAGGGGGCGGGTGGGGAAAAAATCAGCCCCAGCATTTT	CASSPSPPGGGWGKNQPQHF
TRBV11-3	TRBJ2-1	once	.	TGTGCCAGCAGCCCGCGCAGGGGGGTGGACAATGAGCAGTTCTTC	CASSPRRGVDNEQFF
TRBV12-3/TRBV12-4	TRBJ2-2	few	TRBD1	TGTGCCAGCAGTCTACAGGGGGGGGAGCTGTTTTTT	CASSLQGGELFF
TRBV2	TRBJ1-4	.	.	TGTGCCAGCAGCCTTCGCGGGGGGGGTGAAAAACTGTTTTTT	CASSLRGGGEKLFF
TRBV6-2/TRBV6-3	TRBJ1-5	.	.	TGTGCCAGCAGTTACTCCCCCGGCATTAATCAGCCCCAGCATTTT	CASSYSPGINQPQHF
TRBV6-5	TRBJ1-2	once	.	TGTGCCAGCAGTTACTCCACCGGGGGGGCAGACTCCAACTATGGCTACACCTTC	CASSYSTGGADSNYGYTF
TRBV11-3	TRBJ1-1	few	TRBD1	TGTGCCAGCAGCCTAGGACGGACAGGGCAGAACACTGAAGCTTTCTTT	CASSLGRTGQNTEAFF
TRBV10-3	TRBJ2-6	.	TRBD1	TGTGCCACGACCGGGACAGCCCTCTCTGGGGCCAACGTCCTGACTTTC	CATTGTALSGANVLTF
TRBV2	TRBJ2-3	.	.	TGTGCCAGCAGCGCTACAGGGATTAGCACAGATACGCAGTATTTT	CASSATGISTDTQYF
TRBV7-6	TRBJ2-7	.	TRBD1	TGTGCCAGCACCACCCGCCCGGGACAGAAAGCCTATTCCAGCTCCTACGAGCAGTACTTC	CASTTRPGQKAYSSSYEQYF
TRBV19	TRBJ1-5	.	TRBD1	TGTGCCAGTAGTAATAACAGGGGTTTGAATCAGCCCCAGCATTTT	CASSNNRGLNQPQHF
TRBV7-9	TRBJ1-1	.	TRBD1	TGTGCCAGCAGCACCACAGGGGTGAGTGGTGAAGCTTTCTTT	CASSTTGVSGEAFF
TRBV18	TRBJ2-5	.	.	TGTGCCAGCTCACCAACAGGATCAGAGACCCAGTACTTC	CASSPTGSETQYF
TRBV18	TRBJ1-3	once	.	TGTGCCAGCTCCCCCTCCATCGATGGAAACACCATATATTTT	CASSPSIDGNTIYF
TRBV9	TRBJ2-4	.	.	TGTGCCAGCAGCCCCTTAGAGGGGACCGACGCTGTTCAGTACTTC	CASSPLEGTDAVQYF
TRBV6-2/TRBV6-3	TRBJ2-5	.	TRBD1	TGTGCCAGCAGTTACTCGGACAGGGGGACCCAGTACTTC	CASSYSDRGTQYF
TRBV7-3	TRBJ2-3	.	TRBD1	TGTGCCAGCAGCACCCCGGGACAGGGGGTAGAAACAGATACGCAGTATTTT	CASSTPGQGVETDTQYF
TRBV7-9	TRBJ1-1	once	.	TGTGCCAGCGCCGGGACTTCTTCTTCTGAAGCTTTCTTT	CASAGTSSSEAFF
TRBV7-2	TRBJ2-3	few	.	TGTGCCAGCAGCCCACAAAAAGGACACCACTCTAATACGCAGTATTTT	CASSPQKGHHSNTQYF
TRBV28	TRBJ2-3	.	.	TGTGCCAGCAGCCCCCACCAGGAACGCACAGATACGCAGTATTTT	CASSPHQERTDTQYF
TRBV11-2	TRBJ1-1	.	.	TGTGCCAGCAGCCACCGGACAGTTGAAGCTTTCTTT	CASSHRTVEAFF
TRBV7-2	TRBJ1-1	many	.	TGTGCCAGCAGCACCTACCGGGGGCCGAACACTGAAGCTTTCTTT	CASSTYRGPNTEAFF
TRBV4-2	TRBJ1-1	.	.	TGTGCCAGCAGCCAAGAGACCATGAACACTGAAGCTTTCTTT	CASSQETMNTEAFF
TRBV19	TRBJ1-1	.	TRBD1	TGTGCCAGTAGTACCTCCGACAGGGGGCGGCCTGAAGCTTTCTTT	CASSTSDRGRPEAFF
TRBV12-3/TRBV12-4	TRBJ1-1	many	.	TGTGCCAGCAGTCTTACAGGGTTCAACACTGAAGCTTTCTTT	CASSLTGFNTEAFF
TRBV5-4	TRBJ2-3	few	.	TGTGCCAGCAGCGGCCGGGACTGGGGCCATACGCAGTATTTT	CASSGRDWGHTQYF
TRBV14	TRBJ2-3	few	.	TGTGCCAGCAGCCAAGACCTCGCGACTTCCCATACGCAGTATTTT	CASSQDLATSHTQYF
TRBV7-2	TRBJ2-3	many	.	TGTGCCAGCAGCCCGAGAGGTGCAGATACGCAGTATTTT	CASSPRGADTQYF
TRBV6-6	TRBJ1-6	few	.	TGTGCCAGCATCGCGGGACCTCGGAGCTCCTATAATTCACCCCTCCACTTT	CASIAGPRSSYNSPLHF
TRBV6-8	TRBJ1-5	.	.	TGTGCCAGCAGCGTTTGGGCCTATAGCAATCAGCCCCAGCATTTT	CASSVWAYSNQPQHF
TRBV2	TRBJ2-7	.	.	TGTGCCAGCAGTGCAACAGAAAGGGGAAAGCTGTACTTC	CASSATERGKLYF
TRBV29-1	TRBJ2-2	.	.	TGCAGCGTTTTTCCAGGAGGGGCAACCGGGGAGCTGTTTTTT	CSVFPGGATGELFF
TRBV6-2/TRBV6-3	TRBJ1-5	.	.	TGTGCCAGCAGTTACCTCGGGAATAGCAATCAGCCCCAGCATTTT	CASSYLGNSNQPQHF